These T cell receptor beta chains were read from a single sample in a study of T cell responses to AZD1222 COVID-19 vaccine. Sequencing used immunoSEQ multiplex PCR; TCRdb keeps in-frame clones, though not all of them. Seen here are roughly 100,000 clones, 70% to 90% observed once, and the top ten hold around 3.5%. The sequenced sample was peripheral blood, obtained on day 0 of AZD1222 vaccination. These receptors all come from an adult in good health. CDR3s include the opening cysteine and the closing phenylalanine or tryptophan. D genes are given only for firm matches. Size values are once, few and many counts, or a class for expanded clones, and some rows have none.

>-|TRBJ2-3|-|TRBV6-5
CASMGGPTDTQYF
>-|TRBJ2-1|-|TRBV5-1
CASSLRGYNEQFF
>-|TRBJ1-5|once|TRBV19
CASSIGDGSNQPQHF
>TRBD1|TRBJ1-2|-|TRBV5-1
CASSYPGQANYGYTF
>TRBD1|TRBJ1-2|-|TRBV19
CASTRTGSGNYGYTF
>-|TRBJ1-1|-|TRBV11-2
CASSLVGQSHTEAFF
>-|TRBJ2-1|-|TRBV5-1
CASSKQGPEYNEQFF
>-|TRBJ1-3|-|TRBV6-5
CASSYTLSGNTIYF
>-|TRBJ1-3|-|TRBV5-1
CASRESAGNTIYF
>-|TRBJ2-1|-|TRBV4-1
CASIRVGLSYNEQFF
>-|TRBJ1-2|-|TRBV11-2
CASSLDNYGYTF
>-|TRBJ1-6|-|TRBV9
CASSPRGGKDSPLHF
>TRBD2|TRBJ2-1|-|TRBV18
CASSPQTSSNEQFF
>-|TRBJ1-2|-|TRBV19
CASSIPDGYTF
>TRBD2|TRBJ2-5|-|TRBV3-1/TRBV3-2
CASSQGWLGAGGQETQYF
>-|TRBJ1-2|-|TRBV9
CASSGWDGNNYGYTF
>TRBD1|TRBJ2-3|-|TRBV15
CATSRDYVGQGTDTQYF
>-|TRBJ2-1|-|TRBV24-1
CATSDQATVRNEQFF
>-|TRBJ2-7|-|TRBV5-4
CASSLAGLTYEQYF
>-|TRBJ2-2|-|TRBV7-9
CASSLLPGMNTGELFF
>-|TRBJ1-2|-|TRBV12-3/TRBV12-4
CASSPRDYGYTF
>-|TRBJ1-6|-|TRBV7-3
CASSQDGIYSPLHF
>TRBD1|TRBJ1-2|-|TRBV3-1/TRBV3-2
CASSQEPGQAYYGYTF
>TRBD1|TRBJ1-4|-|TRBV4-3
CASSLQGVPNEKLFF
>-|TRBJ1-1|-|TRBV2
CANQGGVRGMNTEAFF
>TRBD2|TRBJ2-3|-|TRBV6-6
CASTQDLAGTDTQYF
>-|TRBJ1-1|-|TRBV27
CASSPFWADLGTEAFF
>-|TRBJ2-1|-|TRBV19
CASSTLIPVYNEQFF
>TRBD1|TRBJ1-5|-|TRBV6-1
CASSEGQGSYQPQHF
>TRBD1|TRBJ2-1|-|TRBV5-4
CASSPPGTGGYNEQFF
>-|TRBJ2-7|-|TRBV28
CASSAGQTYEQYF
>-|TRBJ1-4|-|TRBV12-5
CACEGGPNEKLFF
>-|TRBJ1-2|-|TRBV7-9
CASSDPGGPSF
>TRBD2|TRBJ2-5|-|TRBV9
CASSVSGVQETQYF
>-|TRBJ2-2|-|TRBV3-1/TRBV3-2
CASSHGRVSGELFF
>-|TRBJ2-1|once|TRBV6-5
CASREGGRGNNEQFF
>-|TRBJ1-2|-|TRBV5-6
CASSLGPGGEGNYGYTF
>TRBD1|TRBJ1-2|-|TRBV19
CASAGTGPYYGYTF
>TRBD1|TRBJ1-4|-|TRBV11-2
CASSSQGGAYEKLFF
>TRBD1|TRBJ2-3|-|TRBV2
CASYPGQGSDTQYF
>-|TRBJ1-2|-|TRBV7-3
CASSSGTSAGYTF
>-|TRBJ1-1|-|TRBV5-4
CASSRTAGNTEAFF
>-|TRBJ2-2|-|TRBV19
CASSMQGRTGELFF
>-|TRBJ2-3|-|TRBV7-2
CASSSYTDTQYF
>TRBD1|TRBJ2-5|few|TRBV5-4
CASSQDRGKETQYF
>TRBD1|TRBJ1-4|-|TRBV19
CASSGSDRDEKLFF
>TRBD1|TRBJ2-5|-|TRBV19
CASSQGQGNKVTQYF
>-|TRBJ2-2|-|TRBV9
CASSVERGGAPGELFF
>-|TRBJ1-1|-|TRBV18
CASSPGGRDTEAFF
>-|TRBJ2-5|-|TRBV25-1
CASSWEETQYF
>TRBD1|TRBJ1-2|-|TRBV6-6
CASSLDRDGYTF
>-|TRBJ1-1|-|TRBV7-9
CASNFLSGAEAFF
>TRBD1|TRBJ1-5|-|TRBV27
CASSLTGGPFSHSNQPQHF
>TRBD1|TRBJ1-2|once|TRBV19
CASSSGDRGWYGYTF
>-|TRBJ2-7|-|TRBV28
CASSISEVGEQYF